This TCR beta chain was sequenced for a study of shared clonotypes between healthy human individuals (TCRdb year 2020). With respect to the entire study: The cohort comprised a couple of women and a few men aged 18 to 49 years. Different laboratories and diverse techniques were used to prepare libraries and sequence TCR repertoires, to increase sequencing depth and limit assay-specific biases. Per donor, leukapheresis produced somewhere between about 0.94 and 10 billion PBMCs. To estimate repertoire size and how much clonotype sharing occurs between individuals, the study deeply sequenced the blood TCR repertoires of five healthy adults. Findings and caveats that apply to the study as a whole: Sampling was restricted to blood, and TCR repertoires in tissue are likely to differ from TCR repertoires in blood. Pairwise subsampling led to the expectation that sequencing depth would affect the degree of clonotype sharing among donors. Because the study included only a small number of donors, the genetic and exposure-history diversity represented was limited.

As for this clone: Its binding antigen is unknown. Nothing much larger sits one base from this clone, and base qualities are not available.

TCR CDR3 regions were amplified from genomic DNA by multiplex PCR using the deep immunoSEQ assay. Genomic DNA extracted from each cell subset was distributed evenly over all wells of several immunoSEQ 96-well plates, and each plate served as one replicate. For unsorted PBMC, approximately 300 ng of genomic DNA, equivalent to approximately 30,000 T cell genomes, went into each replicate PCR. Unsorted PBMC genomic DNA was sequenced across ten immunoSEQ deep assay plates. Purified libraries were quantified with a Qubit 3.0 fluorometer, sized on a Bioanalyzer 2100, and re-quantified with the KAPA Library Quantification kit. A separate single-read 150-cycle Illumina NextSeq 550 flow cell was used to sequence each immunoSEQ 96-well plate. As for how the authors treated the data: Because only junctional sequences without quality scores were contained in the immunoSEQ output, filtering matching that applied to full-length reads could not be performed. To assign V/J genes and CDR3, sequences were annotated against IMGT germline references using PyIR, a Python wrapper for IgBLAST v1.9. Reads were removed for weak V/J assignments (E-value above 1e-6), missing CDR3, stop codons, out-of-frame junctions, or ambiguous translated residues. A V3J clonotype was defined by an identical inferred V gene, J gene, and CDR3 amino acid sequence. The percentage overlap between two repertoires was calculated by dividing the number of shared unique clonotypes by the size of the smaller repertoire. Repertoire richness was assessed with RTK rarefaction, the Chao1 estimator, and Recon v2.1 estimates of unobserved clonotypes. Drawn from immuneACCESS, this table holds only the in-frame rearrangements with V and J called that TCRdb kept. Clones are partly lost; checked studies trace under half to an unresolved V gene and leave the rest unexplained. V, J and clone size are taken as reported in that table, and D and trimming were inferred from the DNA itself. The sample contains more than 450,000 clones, 75% to 85% of them found a single time. The top ten constitute 10% to 15% of the sample.

The donors were healthy, HIV-negative adults with no recently reported acute infections or vaccinations. Every donor was a Caucasian adult living in Nashville, Tennessee, USA. For unsorted samples, about 90 million PBMCs were counted, and genomic DNA was extracted using the QIAamp DNA Blood Mini kit. Blood was collected by leukapheresis, and PBMCs were isolated by Ficoll-Histopaque density gradient centrifugation and then cryopreserved in liquid nitrogen vapor phase. Source material: PBMCs. This TCR was sampled from a woman aged 40-49 years in good health. Some clones in this sample may be carry-over from other donors' samples.

The CDR3 region reads CASSQELGRNEQFF. The nucleotides read TGTGCCAGCTCCCAGGAGTTGGGTAGGAATGAGCAGTTCTTC. The rearrangement joined TRBV18 to TRBJ2-1; a confident D gene designation cannot be given. Spanning cysteine to phenylalanine, the CDR3 consists of 14 amino acids. The retained sequence is limited to the CDR3, 42 bases, with the frame set at the first base. CDR1 and CDR2, per the germline V gene, are KGHSH and LQKENI. Trimming at the junction amounts to 6 bases on V and 7 bases on J, and the germline ends lie 16 bases apart.